This T cell receptor beta chain emerged from a study of blood T cell repertoires in COVID-19. Recruits, aged roughly 18 to 100 years, lived in 20 to 30 US areas. TCRdb's table, derived via immunoSEQ multiplex PCR, lists solely in-frame clones and lacks some. The sample has around 200,000 clones; roughly 90% are singletons. After removal of 6 bases from V and 2 bases from J, the junction contained 22 bases not matched to a gene. Germline CDR1 and CDR2: MNHEY and SMNVEV (reference sequence). This CDR3 comprises 20 residues. This TCR came from a woman in her thirties who had recovered from COVID-19. The sample comprised PBMCs or T cells enriched from blood (not recorded which). The chain couples TRBV27 to TRBJ2-7, with 10 bases aligning to TRBD2. CDR3: CASSSSPALAGVPRTYEQYF. CDR3 sequence (DNA): TGTGCCAGCAGCTCCTCCCCGGCCCTAGCGGGGGTTCCTCGCACCTACGAGCAGTACTTC.